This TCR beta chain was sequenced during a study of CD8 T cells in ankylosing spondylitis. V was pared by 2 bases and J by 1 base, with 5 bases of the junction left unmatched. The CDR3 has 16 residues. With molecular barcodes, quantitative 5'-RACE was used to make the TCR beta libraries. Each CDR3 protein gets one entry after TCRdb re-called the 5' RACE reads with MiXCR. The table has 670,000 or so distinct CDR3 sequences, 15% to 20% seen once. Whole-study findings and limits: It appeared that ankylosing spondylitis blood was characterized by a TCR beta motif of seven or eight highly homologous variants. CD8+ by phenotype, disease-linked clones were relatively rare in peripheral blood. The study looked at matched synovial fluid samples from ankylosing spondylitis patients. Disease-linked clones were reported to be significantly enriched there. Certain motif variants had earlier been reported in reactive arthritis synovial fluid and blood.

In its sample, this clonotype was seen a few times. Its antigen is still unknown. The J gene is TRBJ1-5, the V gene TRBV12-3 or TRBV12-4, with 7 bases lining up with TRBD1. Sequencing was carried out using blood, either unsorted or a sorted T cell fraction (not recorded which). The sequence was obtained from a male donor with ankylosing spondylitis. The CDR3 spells CASSLWQGGSNQPQHF. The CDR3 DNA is TGTGCCAGCAGTTTATGGCAGGGGGGCAGCAATCAGCCCCAGCATTTT.